This passage covers 5 T cell receptor beta chains from one sample sequenced in a study of T-cell reconstitution after alpha-beta-depleted transplantation in children. Unique molecular identifiers were incorporated when the TCRbeta library was constructed. MiXCR, run by TCRdb on the PCR reads, gives a single entry per CDR3 protein. The sample yields 250,000 or so distinct CDR3 sequences, 20% to 30% seen once. The sample in question was PBMCs, mostly from graft donor cells, obtained 360 days after TCRalphabeta/CD19-depleted stem cell transplant. These receptors originate from a female patient aged 2-10 years who had a stem cell transplant for congenital amegakaryocytic thrombocytopenia, so the T cells may come from the graft donor.

The rearrangement uses TRBV21-1 and TRBJ2-2. TRBV21-1 is tagged as a pseudogene. This CDR3 is built from 12 residues. In DNA, the CDR3 is TGTGCCAGCAGCAAAGCAAGGGAAGGGCTGTTTTTT. This encodes CASSKAREGLFF.

This clonotype was observed a handful of times. The chain has TRBV29-1 and TRBJ2-5; D may correspond to TRBD1 or TRBD2 (5 bases each). Trimming cost V 0 bases and J 5 bases, with 10 bases left between them. The V gene's germline CDR1 is SQVTM and CDR2 ANQGSEA. The CDR3 extends over 13 amino acids. The CDR3, as DNA: TGCAGCGTTGAAGAGCCGGGGCGGGAGACCCAGTACTTC. This encodes CSVEEPGRETQYF.

The chain is built from TRBV24-1 and TRBJ1-2; D unclear. The CDR3 has 13 residues. Per the germline V gene, CDR1 is KGHDR and CDR2 is SFDVKD. The V end lost 4 bases, the J end lost 5 bases, and 10 bases lay between the germline ends. Written as DNA, the CDR3 is TGTGCCACCAGTGACCATACACCGTATGGCTACACCTTC. Translating it yields CATSDHTPYGYTF.

The V and J genes are TRBV12-3 or TRBV12-4 and TRBJ1-4; weak D call: TRBD1 (5 bases). This CDR3 is built from 13 residues. Trimming pared 5 bases from V and 7 bases from J, leaving 11 bases between. The CDR3: CASSRSGVEKLFF. CDR3 in DNA: TGTGCCAGCAGTCGCTCGGGGGTTGAAAAACTGTTTTTT.

This clonotype showed up just a few times. The chain carries TRBV12-3 or TRBV12-4 and TRBJ1-1; a weak D match, TRBD1 (6 bases). The CDR3 is 14 residues long. V gave up 6 bases and J gave up 2 bases, with 13 bases separating them. CDR3 nucleotides: TGTGCCAGCAGCCCCATCGGGGGCAACACTGAAGCTTTCTTT. Translating gives CASSPIGGNTEAFF.